The next 17 T cell receptor beta chains were all read from a single sample in a study of blood T cell repertoires in COVID-19. Data came from immunoSEQ multiplex PCR; TCRdb stores just in-frame clones and leaves some out. The sample lists approximately 110,000 clones; 70% to 90% were seen once. The specimen was peripheral blood. Receptor source: a human donor in a cohort sampled during active COVID-19.

This chain joins TRBV11-2 and TRBJ1-1; D is undetermined. V was trimmed by 6 bases and J by 0 bases, leaving 8 bases between them. Germline V lookup: CDR1 SGHAT, CDR2 FQNNGV. The CDR3 is made up of 13 amino acids. The CDR3 spells CASSDQLNTEAFF. The CDR3 nucleotides read TGTGCCAGCAGTGATCAGTTGAACACTGAAGCTTTCTTT. Full variable domain (rest looked up from reference TRBV11-2 and TRBJ1-1): EAGVAQSPRYKIIEKRQSVAFWCNPISGHATLYWYQQILGQGPKLLIQFQNNGVVDDSQLPKDRFSAERLKGVDSTLKIQPAKLEDSAVYLCASSDQLNTEAFFGQGTRLTVV.

The chain has TRBV4-2 and TRBJ2-2, with a weak D call TRBD1 (6 bases). Trimming pared 4 bases from V and 7 bases from J, leaving 16 bases between. Germline values: CDR1 LGHNA, CDR2 YNFKEQ. The CDR3 loop spans 15 amino acids. The CDR3, as DNA: TGTGCCAGCAGCCGACTGACAGGTTCTGACGGGGAGCTGTTTTTT. This sequence encodes CASSRLTGSDGELFF.

The table lists this clone with a count of one. This sequence joins TRBV7-2 and TRBJ1-6; the match to TRBD1 covers 7 bases. CDR1 and CDR2 from the germline V gene are SGHTA and FQGNSA. The CDR3 has 13 amino acids. V trimming: 8 bases; J trimming: 7 bases; junction bases outside the gene matches: 5. Written as DNA, the CDR3 is TGTGCCAGCGGGGGACAGACAAATTCACCCCTCCACTTT. It is translated as CASGGQTNSPLHF.

The chain joins TRBV29-1 to TRBJ2-3, with 8 bases matching TRBD1. V shed 4 bases, J shed 0 bases, and the junction held 9 bases outside the gene matches. CDR3 length: 16 residues. The germline V gene has CDR1 SQVTM and CDR2 ANQGSEA. The CDR3 DNA follows: TGCAGCGTTGGTGGCCTTGACAGGGGAAGCACAGATACGCAGTATTTT. Amino acids: CSVGGLDRGSTDTQYF.

V usage is TRBV27 and J usage is TRBJ2-2; possibly TRBD1 for D (6 bases). The CDR3 runs 15 residues. Between the trimmed V and J ends, which lost 6 bases and 7 bases, there was a span of 18 bases. Germline CDR1 MNHEY, CDR2 SMNVEV (reference sequence). This chain's CDR3 is CASRTQGTQDGELFF. The CDR3 region has the DNA TGTGCCAGCAGGACACAGGGAACCCAGGACGGGGAGCTGTTTTTT.

This chain uses TRBV3-1 (or the pseudogene TRBV3-2) with TRBJ2-3; D is possibly TRBD1 (6 bases). Germline V gene sequence: CDR1 LGHDT, CDR2 YNNKEL (reference sequence). The CDR3 length is 16 residues. Between the trimmed V and J ends, which lost 1 base and 1 base, there was a span of 12 bases. DNA of the CDR3: TGTGCCAGCAGCCAAGTTCAGGGGAAAGGCACAGATACGCAGTATTTT. This codes for CASSQVQGKGTDTQYF.

The chain carries TRBV25-1 and TRBJ2-7, with D maybe TRBD1 (6 bases). This CDR3 comprises 15 residues. Trimming removed 2 bases from V and 4 bases from J, with 15 bases in between. The germline V gene has CDR1 MGHDK and CDR2 SYGVNS. The CDR3 spells CASSEPAKGHYEQYF. The CDR3, as DNA: TGTGCCAGCAGTGAACCCGCGAAGGGACATTACGAGCAGTACTTC.

The rearrangement uses TRBV4-1 and TRBJ2-3; 11 nucleotides match TRBD2. Per the germline V gene, CDR1 is MGHRA and CDR2 is YSYEKL. This CDR3 comprises 16 residues. With 1 base clipped from V and 6 bases from J, the junction kept 6 bases outside the gene matches. The CDR3, as DNA: TGCGCCAGCAGCCAAGCGGCTAGCGGGGGGAAGGATACGCAGTATTTT. Translation gives CASSQAASGGKDTQYF.

The rearrangement links TRBV9 to TRBJ2-3; tentative D call: TRBD2 (7 bases). Trimming removed 0 bases at V and 6 bases at J, with 17 bases between. Germline V gives CDR1 SGDLS, CDR2 YYNGEE. The CDR3 has 16 residues. CDR3 sequence (DNA): TGTGCCAGCAGCGTAGAGGGGGGGCCGTCGCAGGATACGCAGTATTTT. The encoded protein is CASSVEGGPSQDTQYF. The full variable domain, its missing parts supplied by reference TRBV9 and TRBJ2-3, is DSGVTQTPKHLITATGQRVTLRCSPRSGDLSVYWYQQSLDQGLQFLIQYYNGEERAKGNILERFSAQQFPDLHSELNLSSLELGDSALYFCASSVEGGPSQDTQYFGPGTRLTVL.

The V and J genes are TRBV6-2 or TRBV6-3 and TRBJ2-2; possible D gene TRBD2, 5 bases. Trimming pared 2 bases from V and 3 bases from J, leaving 7 bases between. Germline V gene data show CDR1 as MNHEY and CDR2 as SVGEGT. The CDR3 runs 14 residues. The CDR3 nucleotides are TGTGCCAGCAGTTACCGGCGGGACACCGGGGAGCTGTTTTTT. Translation gives CASSYRRDTGELFF.

The J gene is TRBJ1-2, the V gene TRBV19, with 8 bases aligning to TRBD1. Germline CDR1 reads LNHDA; CDR2 reads SQIVND (reference sequence). This CDR3 has 15 residues. With V trimmed by 3 bases and J by 4 bases, 7 bases remained unmatched. CDR3 in DNA: TGTGCCAGTAGTATTCGGACAGGGTTGGCCTATGGCTACACCTTC. This encodes CASSIRTGLAYGYTF.

The V call is TRBV9, the J call TRBJ2-1; possible D gene TRBD2, 6 bases. The CDR3 spans 14 residues. V lost 2 bases and J 4 bases, leaving 10 bases between the germline ends. Per germline, CDR1 SGDLS and CDR2 YYNGEE. This CDR3 reads CASSVAGTYNEQFF. The DNA for the CDR3 is TGTGCCAGCAGCGTCGCGGGGACTTACAATGAGCAGTTCTTC.

The chain combines TRBV4-3 with TRBJ2-7; D is uncertain. V lost 1 base and J 4 bases, leaving 14 bases between the germline ends. The CDR3 spans 15 residues. Germline V gene sequence: CDR1 LGHNA, CDR2 YSLEER. The CDR3 sequence is CASSQGVLNLYEQYF. CDR3 in DNA: TGCGCCAGCAGCCAAGGAGTACTCAACCTGTACGAGCAGTACTTC.

This chain joins TRBV28 and TRBJ1-2; D gene ambiguous. V lost 6 bases and J lost 3, with 11 bases in between. Germline-derived CDR1 and CDR2 are MDHEN and SYDVKM. The length of the CDR3 is 13 residues. The CDR3 loop is CASSQTTHYGYTF. DNA of the CDR3: TGTGCCAGCAGCCAAACTACACACTATGGCTACACCTTC.

The rearrangement links TRBV30 to TRBJ2-2; tentative D call: TRBD2 (5 bases). Germline CDR1 is GTSNPN and CDR2 is SVGIG (reference sequence). V was trimmed by 4 bases and J by 3 bases, leaving 15 bases between them. CDR3 length equals 15 residues. The CDR3 coding sequence is TGTGCCTGGAAGAGAGGGAAGGGTGACACCGGGGAGCTGTTTTTT. This translates into CAWKRGKGDTGELFF.

This clone has a single count. V and J are TRBV19 and TRBJ2-2; perhaps TRBD1 as D (5 bases). V gave up 7 bases and J gave up 0 bases, with 12 bases separating them. Germline CDR1 and CDR2: LNHDA and SQIVND (reference sequence). The CDR3 runs to 15 residues. The CDR3 DNA is TGTGCCAGTAACCGCAGGGTAACGAACACCGGGGAGCTGTTTTTT. Its protein is CASNRRVTNTGELFF.

This chain uses TRBV19 with TRBJ2-7; D perhaps matches TRBD1 (7 bases). This CDR3 region has 14 residues. The germline V and J ends were trimmed by 2 bases and 4 bases, with 12 bases remaining between them. CDR1 and CDR2 (germline): LNHDA, SQIVND (reference sequence). CDR3 DNA: TGTGCCAGTAGTATAACAGGGGAGGAATACGAGCAGTACTTC. This sequence encodes CASSITGEEYEQYF. The entire variable domain, with the rest obtained from reference TRBV19 and TRBJ2-7, is as follows: DGGITQSPKYLFRKEGQNVTLSCEQNLNHDAMYWYRQDPGQGLRLIYYSQIVNDFQKGDIAEGYSVSREKKESFPLTVTSAQKNPTAFYLCASSITGEEYEQYFGPGTRLTVT.